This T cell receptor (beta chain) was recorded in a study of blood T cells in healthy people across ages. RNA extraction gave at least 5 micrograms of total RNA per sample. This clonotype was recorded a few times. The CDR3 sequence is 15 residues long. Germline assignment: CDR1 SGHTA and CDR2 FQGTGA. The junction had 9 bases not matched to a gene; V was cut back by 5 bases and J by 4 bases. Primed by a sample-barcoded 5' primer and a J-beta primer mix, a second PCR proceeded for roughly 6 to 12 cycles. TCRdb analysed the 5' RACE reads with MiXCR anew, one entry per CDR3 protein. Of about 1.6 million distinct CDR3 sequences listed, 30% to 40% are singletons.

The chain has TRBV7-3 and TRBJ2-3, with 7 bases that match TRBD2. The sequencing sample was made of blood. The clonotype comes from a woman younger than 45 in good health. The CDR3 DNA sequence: TGTGCCAGCAGCACGACGCCGGGACTACCAGATACGCAGTATTTT. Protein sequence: CASSTTPGLPDTQYF.